The 24 T cell receptor beta chains below all came from one sample that was sequenced in a study of OX40 agonist ivuxolimab in advanced cancers. Some clones are missing from TCRdb's copy, which holds only in-frame ones; the method was immunoSEQ multiplex PCR. The data show 76,000 or so clones, with 85% to 90% seen just once and 10% to 15% held by the top ten. Sequenced here: CD4+ or CD8+ T cells sorted from blood, sampled in a trial of the OX40 agonist ivuxolimab. Receptor source: an adult with an advanced solid tumor such as melanoma, head and neck, liver or kidney cancer.

This clone was found once. The chain recombines TRBV29-1 with TRBJ2-1; TRBD2 is a possible D gene (6 bases). The germline V gene has CDR1 SQVTM and CDR2 ANQGSEA. V was pared by 4 bases and J by 6 bases, with 13 bases between. CDR3 size: 13 residues. CDR3 sequence (DNA): TGCAGCGTTGGACTAGACGTAGTCAATGAGCAGTTCTTC. Its translation is CSVGLDVVNEQFF.

The genes are TRBV5-1 and TRBJ2-1, with D unresolved. V lost 1 base to trimming and J lost 8 bases, with 4 bases between them. CDR1 and CDR2 from the germline V gene are SGHRS and YFSETQ. This CDR3 has 11 residues. Here the CDR3 reads CASSLSDEQFF. The CDR3 DNA sequence: TGCGCCAGCAGCTTGTCGGATGAGCAGTTCTTC.

The V gene is TRBV18, the J gene TRBJ2-1; tentative D call: TRBD1 (6 bases). Trimming removed 2 bases at V and 8 bases at J, with 16 bases between. This CDR3 is 15 amino acids long. CDR1 is KGHSH and CDR2 is LQKENI in the germline V gene. The DNA of the CDR3 is TGTGCCAGCTCACCAACACAGGGACCAGTAGATGAGCAGTTCTTC. It translates to CASSPTQGPVDEQFF.

This clone has a single count. The rearrangement uses TRBV6-5 and TRBJ1-6; D is perhaps TRBD1 (5 bases). From germline, CDR1 is MNHEY and CDR2 SVGAGI. Trimming shortened V by 0 bases and J by 7 bases, and 10 bases separated the two germline ends. The CDR3 consists of 15 residues. CDR3 sequence: CASSYSRGVNSPLHF. As DNA, the CDR3 is TGTGCCAGCAGTTACTCGAGAGGGGTAAATTCACCCCTCCACTTT.

The rearrangement uses TRBV5-1 and TRBJ2-1, with 11 positions matching TRBD2. Losses at the gene ends were 1 base for V and 5 bases for J; bases not matched to a gene: 2. Germline V gene data show CDR1 as SGHRS and CDR2 as YFSETQ. CDR3 length: 15 residues. The CDR3 DNA is TGCGCCAGCAGCTTGACTAGCGGGAGCCACAATGAGCAGTTCTTC. It encodes CASSLTSGSHNEQFF.

J is TRBJ1-3 and V is TRBV6-1, with 8 bases fitting TRBD1. Germline lookup yields CDR1 MNHNS and CDR2 SASEGT. The CDR3 runs to 17 residues. V shed 2 bases, J shed 0 bases, and the junction held 6 bases outside the gene matches. The CDR3 bases are TGTGCCAGCAGTGAAAAGGGACAGGTCTACTCTGGAAACACCATATATTTT. This sequence encodes CASSEKGQVYSGNTIYF.

This chain joins TRBV5-6 and TRBJ1-6, with D perhaps TRBD1 (5 bases). From germline, CDR1 is SGHDT and CDR2 YYEEEE. The CDR3 runs 12 residues. The ends were cut back, 7 bases at V and 7 bases at J, with 9 bases in the middle. CDR3 region: CASRDRNSPLHF. For the CDR3, the DNA is TGTGCCAGCCGGGACCGGAATTCACCCCTCCACTTT.

This chain links TRBV29-1 with TRBJ1-4; tentative D call: TRBD1 (6 bases). Trimming left V 8 bases short and J 8 bases short, with 27 bases between. This CDR3 has 16 amino acids. Germline V gene data show CDR1 as SQVTM and CDR2 as ANQGSEA. The CDR3 region has the DNA TGCAGCCGAGGCCCGGCCCTTACAGGGTTGGGGGAAAAACTGTTTTTT. Protein: CSRGPALTGLGEKLFF.

Only one count was recorded for this clone. This chain uses TRBV5-6 with TRBJ2-3, with unresolved D. The CDR3 covers 13 residues. The V gene's germline CDR1 is SGHDT and CDR2 YYEEEE. V lost 4 bases and J lost 2, with 8 bases in between. Here the CDR3 reads CASSLGITDTQYF. CDR3 nucleotide sequence: TGTGCCAGCAGCCTGGGAATCACAGATACGCAGTATTTT.

The CDR3 spells CASSRAGGSSYEQYF. The CDR3 DNA reads TGTGCCAGCAGTCGAGCGGGAGGAAGCTCCTACGAGCAGTACTTC. The V gene is TRBV27, the J gene TRBJ2-7; 9 nucleotides match TRBD2. CDR1 and CDR2 (germline): MNHEY, SMNVEV (reference sequence). The CDR3 runs to 15 residues. After removal of 5 bases from V and 0 bases from J, the junction contained 5 bases not matched to a gene.

V usage is TRBV9 and J usage is TRBJ1-4, with TRBD1 as a possible D gene (5 bases). The CDR3 has 15 residues. V lost 3 bases to trimming and J lost 4 bases, with 13 bases between them. CDR1 and CDR2 from the germline V gene are SGDLS and YYNGEE. The CDR3 reads CASSAGGWNNEKLFF. The CDR3 region has the DNA TGTGCCAGCAGCGCGGGGGGGTGGAATAATGAAAAACTGTTTTTT.

The chain combines TRBV7-9 with TRBJ2-1; TRBD1 aligns across 8 bases. J was trimmed by 7 bases and V by 4 bases; bases with no gene match: 6. Germline V gene lookup returns CDR1 SEHNR and CDR2 FQNEAQ (reference sequence). The CDR3 sequence is 14 residues long. The CDR3 nucleotides are TGTGCCAGCAGCTCGACAGGGGTTGTTAATGAGCAGTTCTTC. It specifies CASSSTGVVNEQFF.

The chain links TRBV9 to TRBJ2-7, with 8 bases aligning to TRBD2. Unmatched junction bases numbered 7, after V lost 0 bases and J lost 5 bases. The germline gives CDR1 SGDLS, CDR2 YYNGEE. This CDR3 region has 15 residues. The DNA for the CDR3 is TGTGCCAGCAGCGTAGGGTCGGGACTAGTGAACGAGCAGTACTTC. This translates into CASSVGSGLVNEQYF.

The V gene is TRBV5-1, the J gene TRBJ1-2, with D hard to call. Germline loops: CDR1 SGHRS, CDR2 YFSETQ. V gave up 0 bases and J gave up 4 bases, with 13 bases separating them. The CDR3 length is 15 residues. CDR3 sequence reads: CASSLVGSLLYGYTF. As DNA, the CDR3 is TGCGCCAGCAGCTTGGTAGGGTCACTCCTCTATGGCTACACCTTC.

The chain uses TRBV7-2 and TRBJ2-5; weak D call: TRBD1 (6 bases). CDR1 is SGHTA, CDR2 FQGNSA, per germline. Deletions cut 5 bases from V and 5 bases from J, with 15 bases between. This CDR3 spans 14 amino acids. CDR3: CASSQKTGSETQYF. The DNA of the CDR3 is TGTGCCAGCAGCCAAAAAACAGGGAGTGAGACCCAGTACTTC. The complete variable domain, with remaining parts taken from reference TRBV7-2 and TRBJ2-5, reads GAGVSQSPSNKVTEKGKDVELRCDPISGHTALYWYRQSLGQGLEFLIYFQGNSAPDKSGLPSDRFSAERTGGSVSTLTIQRTQQEDSAVYLCASSQKTGSETQYFGPGTRLLVL.

The chain carries TRBV10-3 and TRBJ2-3; 12 positions match TRBD1. The junction had 7 bases not matched to a gene; V was cut back by 4 bases and J by 5 bases. Germline CDR1 is ENHRY and CDR2 is SYGVKD. The CDR3 loop spans 16 amino acids. The CDR3 bases are TGTGCCATCAGTGGGGGGACAGGGGGCGTTGAAGATACGCAGTATTTT. Protein product: CAISGGTGGVEDTQYF.

The chain employs TRBV25-1 and TRBJ2-5; D not resolved. This CDR3 has 12 residues. V lost 1 base and J lost 4, with 4 bases in between. Germline V gene sequence: CDR1 MGHDK, CDR2 SYGVNS. DNA for the CDR3: TGTGCCAGCAGTGAATTTCCAGAGACCCAGTACTTC. Translation gives CASSEFPETQYF. The whole variable domain, filled in from reference TRBV25-1 and TRBJ2-5, reads EADIYQTPRYLVIGTGKKITLECSQTMGHDKMYWYQQDPGMELHLIHYSYGVNSTEKGDLSSESTVSRIRTEHFPLTLESARPSHTSQYLCASSEFPETQYFGPGTRLLVL.

V gene TRBV6-6 combines with J gene TRBJ2-7; no definite D call. There are 14 residues in the CDR3. Trimming removed 6 bases at V and 3 bases at J, with 15 bases between. In germline, CDR1 is MNHNY, CDR2 SVGAGI (reference sequence). CDR3 in amino acids: CASSQPWVYYEQYF. As DNA, the CDR3 is TGTGCCAGCAGCCAGCCGTGGGTTTACTACGAGCAGTACTTC.

The table lists this clone with a count of one. The rearrangement joins TRBV9 to TRBJ2-3; 10 bases fit TRBD2. V was pared by 2 bases and J by 3 bases, with 9 bases of the junction left unmatched. Germline-derived CDR1 and CDR2 are SGDLS and YYNGEE. The CDR3 contains 17 residues. The CDR3, as DNA: TGTGCCAGCAGCGTCTCTAGCGGGGGAGGCCGAACAGATACGCAGTATTTT. It yields the protein CASSVSSGGGRTDTQYF.

V and J are TRBV27 and TRBJ2-3; possible D gene TRBD2, 6 bases. The CDR3 runs to 14 residues. V lost 5 bases, J lost 2 bases, and 11 bases lay in between. Germline V gives CDR1 MNHEY, CDR2 SMNVEV (reference sequence). DNA of the CDR3: TGTGCCAGCAGTAGACTAGACCTCACAGATACGCAGTATTTT. This codes for CASSRLDLTDTQYF.

The chain has TRBV27 and TRBJ1-4; D not resolved. Between the trimmed V and J ends, which lost 6 bases and 7 bases, there was a span of 15 bases. The CDR3 has 14 amino acids. Looked up from germline, CDR1 is MNHEY and CDR2 is SMNVEV (reference sequence). CDR3 loop: CASRAISAGEKLFF. As DNA, the CDR3 is TGTGCCAGCAGAGCCATAAGTGCGGGTGAAAAACTGTTTTTT. Full variable domain (missing parts from reference TRBV27 and TRBJ1-4): EAQVTQNPRYLITVTGKKLTVTCSQNMNHEYMSWYRQDPGLGLRQIYYSMNVEVTDKGDVPEGYKVSRKEKRNFPLILESPSPNQTSLYFCASRAISAGEKLFFGSGTQLSVL.

V and J are TRBV27 and TRBJ2-7; perhaps TRBD1 as D (6 bases). The CDR3 consists of 14 residues. CDR1 MNHEY and CDR2 SMNVEV come from the germline V gene (reference sequence). V was pared by 4 bases and J by 6 bases, with 16 bases between. The CDR3 DNA follows: TGTGCCAGCAGTTCGTACAGGGTCTCCGTCGAGCAGTACTTC. It is translated as CASSSYRVSVEQYF.

This chain links TRBV27 with TRBJ1-5, with D maybe TRBD1 (6 bases). CDR1 and CDR2 from the germline V gene are MNHEY and SMNVEV (reference sequence). The length of the CDR3 is 12 residues. V was pared by 8 bases and J by 3 bases, with 8 bases between. The chain's CDR3 is CASGQNNQPQHF. The CDR3 region has the DNA TGTGCCAGCGGACAGAACAATCAGCCCCAGCATTTT.

The chain employs TRBV5-1 and TRBJ1-4, with TRBD1 matching over 7 bases. The CDR3 loop spans 15 amino acids. The germline V gene has CDR1 SGHRS and CDR2 YFSETQ. With 1 base clipped from V and 3 bases from J, the junction kept 3 bases outside the gene matches. The CDR3 bases are TGCGCCAGCAGCTTGTGGGGACAGTCTAATGAAAAACTGTTTTTT. Its translation: CASSLWGQSNEKLFF. The full variable domain, completed using reference TRBV5-1 and TRBJ1-4, is KAGVTQTPRYLIKTRGQQVTLSCSPISGHRSVSWYQQTPGQGLQFLFEYFSETQRNKGNFPGRFSGRQFSNSRSEMNVSTLELGDSALYLCASSLWGQSNEKLFFGSGTQLSVL.